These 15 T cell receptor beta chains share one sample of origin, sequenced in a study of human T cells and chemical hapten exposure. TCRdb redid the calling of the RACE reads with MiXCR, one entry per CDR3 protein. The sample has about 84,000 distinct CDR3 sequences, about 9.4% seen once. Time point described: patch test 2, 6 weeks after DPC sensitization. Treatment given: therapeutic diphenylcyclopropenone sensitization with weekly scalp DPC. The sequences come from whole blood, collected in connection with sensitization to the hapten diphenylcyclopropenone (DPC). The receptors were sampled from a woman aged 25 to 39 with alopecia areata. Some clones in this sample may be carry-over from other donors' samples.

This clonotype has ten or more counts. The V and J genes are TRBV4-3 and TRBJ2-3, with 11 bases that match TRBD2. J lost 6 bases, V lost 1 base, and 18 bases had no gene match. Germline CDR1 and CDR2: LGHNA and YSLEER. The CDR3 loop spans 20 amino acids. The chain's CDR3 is CASSQVRVAGGPGSGDTQYF. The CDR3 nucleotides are TGCGCCAGCAGCCAAGTTAGGGTAGCGGGAGGGCCAGGATCAGGTGATACGCAGTATTTT.

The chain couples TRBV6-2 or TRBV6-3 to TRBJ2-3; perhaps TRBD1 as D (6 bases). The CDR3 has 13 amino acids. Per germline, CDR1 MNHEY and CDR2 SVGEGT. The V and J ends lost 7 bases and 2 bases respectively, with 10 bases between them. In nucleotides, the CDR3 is TGTGCCAGCACTGGACAGAACACAGATACGCAGTATTTT. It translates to CASTGQNTDTQYF.

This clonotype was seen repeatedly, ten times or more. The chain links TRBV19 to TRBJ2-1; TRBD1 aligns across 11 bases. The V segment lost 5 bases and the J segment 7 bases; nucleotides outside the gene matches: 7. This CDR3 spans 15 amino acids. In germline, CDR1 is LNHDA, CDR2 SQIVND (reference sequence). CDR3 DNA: TGTGCCAGTAGTGGGACAGGGGGACTACGGAATGAGCAGTTCTTC. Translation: CASSGTGGLRNEQFF.

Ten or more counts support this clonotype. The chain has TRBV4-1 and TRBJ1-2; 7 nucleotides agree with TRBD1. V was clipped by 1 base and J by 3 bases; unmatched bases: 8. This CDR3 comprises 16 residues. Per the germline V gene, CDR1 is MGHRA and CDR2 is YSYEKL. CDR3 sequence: CASSQAPGQEHYGYTF. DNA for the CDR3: TGCGCCAGCAGCCAAGCTCCCGGACAGGAGCACTATGGCTACACCTTC.

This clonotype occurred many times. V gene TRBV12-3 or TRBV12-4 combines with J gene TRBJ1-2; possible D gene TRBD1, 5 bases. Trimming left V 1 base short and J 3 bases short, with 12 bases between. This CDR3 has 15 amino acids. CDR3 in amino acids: CASSLDGGSHYGYTF. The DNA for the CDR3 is TGTGCCAGCAGTTTAGATGGGGGGTCCCACTATGGCTACACCTTC.

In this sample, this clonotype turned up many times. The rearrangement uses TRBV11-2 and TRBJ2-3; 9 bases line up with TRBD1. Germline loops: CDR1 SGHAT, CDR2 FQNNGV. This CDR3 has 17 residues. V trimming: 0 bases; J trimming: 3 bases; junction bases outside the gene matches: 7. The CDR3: CASSLEGQGKRTDTQYF. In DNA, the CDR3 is TGTGCCAGCAGCTTAGAGGGACAGGGAAAGAGGACAGATACGCAGTATTTT. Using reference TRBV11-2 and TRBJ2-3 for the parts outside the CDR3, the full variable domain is EAGVAQSPRYKIIEKRQSVAFWCNPISGHATLYWYQQILGQGPKLLIQFQNNGVVDDSQLPKDRFSAERLKGVDSTLKIQPAKLEDSAVYLCASSLEGQGKRTDTQYFGPGTRLTVL.

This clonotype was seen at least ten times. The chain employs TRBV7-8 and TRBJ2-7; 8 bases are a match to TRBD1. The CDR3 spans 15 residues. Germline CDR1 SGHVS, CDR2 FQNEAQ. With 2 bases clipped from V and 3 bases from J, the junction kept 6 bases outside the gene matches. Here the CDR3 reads CASSLSQGGGYEQYF. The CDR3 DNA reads TGTGCCAGCAGCTTATCACAGGGGGGCGGCTACGAGCAGTACTTC.

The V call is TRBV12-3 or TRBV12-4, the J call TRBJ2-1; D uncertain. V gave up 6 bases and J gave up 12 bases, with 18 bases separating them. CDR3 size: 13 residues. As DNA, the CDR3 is TGTGCCAGCAGACCCTCGTGGACGCAACCGCAGTTCTTC. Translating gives CASRPSWTQPQFF.

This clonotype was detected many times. CDR3 coding DNA: TGCGCCAGCAGCTTGTCTAACAGAAAGTACGAGCAGTACTTC. Protein product: CASSLSNRKYEQYF. The genes are TRBV5-1 and TRBJ2-7; D not resolved. V was clipped by 1 base and J by 4 bases, with 12 bases between them. In germline, CDR1 is SGHRS, CDR2 YFSETQ. The CDR3 sequence is 14 residues long.

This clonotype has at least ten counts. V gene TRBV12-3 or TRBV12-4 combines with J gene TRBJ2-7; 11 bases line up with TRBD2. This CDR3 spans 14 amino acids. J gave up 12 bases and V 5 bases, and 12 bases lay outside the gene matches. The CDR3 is CASSPGTSGATPYF. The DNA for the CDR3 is TGTGCCAGCAGTCCCGGGACTAGCGGTGCTACTCCGTACTTC.

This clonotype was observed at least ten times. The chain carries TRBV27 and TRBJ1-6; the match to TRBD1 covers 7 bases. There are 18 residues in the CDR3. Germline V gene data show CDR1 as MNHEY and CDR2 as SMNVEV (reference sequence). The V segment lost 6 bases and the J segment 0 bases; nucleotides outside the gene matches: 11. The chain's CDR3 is CASSHGLTGSSYNSPLHF. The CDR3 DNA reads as TGTGCCAGCAGCCATGGCCTGACAGGGAGCTCCTATAATTCACCCCTCCACTTT.

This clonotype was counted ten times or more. CDR3: CASSFAGRVEQYF. In nucleotides, the CDR3 is TGTGCCAGCAGTTTCGCCGGGAGGGTTGAGCAGTACTTC. The V call is TRBV27, the J call TRBJ2-7; 8 nucleotides line up with TRBD2. Germline V gives CDR1 MNHEY, CDR2 SMNVEV (reference sequence). The length of the CDR3 is 13 residues. The junction had 5 bases not matched to a gene; V was cut back by 3 bases and J by 7 bases.

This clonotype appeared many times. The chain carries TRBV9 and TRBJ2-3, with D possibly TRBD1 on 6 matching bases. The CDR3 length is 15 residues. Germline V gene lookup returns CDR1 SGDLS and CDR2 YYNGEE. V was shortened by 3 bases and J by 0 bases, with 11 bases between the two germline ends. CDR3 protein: CASSDTGSSTDTQYF. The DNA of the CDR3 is TGTGCCAGCAGCGATACAGGGTCCAGCACAGATACGCAGTATTTT.

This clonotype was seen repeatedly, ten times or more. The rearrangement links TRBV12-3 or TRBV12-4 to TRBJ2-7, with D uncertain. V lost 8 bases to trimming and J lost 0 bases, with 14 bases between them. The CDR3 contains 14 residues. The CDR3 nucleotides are TGTGCCAGCTGTGGGGTCACAGACTCCTACGAGCAGTACTTC. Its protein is CASCGVTDSYEQYF.

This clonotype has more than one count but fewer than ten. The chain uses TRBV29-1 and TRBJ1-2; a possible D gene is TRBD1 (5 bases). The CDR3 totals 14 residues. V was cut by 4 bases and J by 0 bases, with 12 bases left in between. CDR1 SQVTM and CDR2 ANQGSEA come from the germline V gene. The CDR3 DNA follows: TGCAGCGTTGTTGGGGACTTAGCTAACTATGGCTACACCTTC. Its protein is CSVVGDLANYGYTF.